One sample yielded the 8 T cell receptor beta chains listed below, sequenced in a study of molecular identifiers for immune sequencing clone quantification. One entry per CDR3 protein, called by TCRdb with MiXCR from the PCR reads. The sample has under 650,000 distinct CDR3 sequences, just under 20% seen once. The material sequenced was naive CD8+ T cells from blood, with Jurkat cell RNA spiked in. Subset indicated: FACS-sorted CD8+CD4-CCR7+CD45RA+ naive T cells. These receptors originate from a human donor in good health. Some libraries in this study had Jurkat cell RNA spiked in.

Ten or more counts support this clonotype. The chain links TRBV7-9 to TRBJ2-7; TRBD2 matches 11 bases. With 1 base clipped from V and 5 bases from J, the junction kept 7 bases outside the gene matches. CDR3 size: 16 residues. Germline CDR1 SEHNR, CDR2 FQNEAQ (reference sequence). The CDR3 nucleotides are TGTGCCAGCAGCTTAGGGGTAGCGGGGGGGCCCGACGAGCAGTACTTC. Protein: CASSLGVAGGPDEQYF.

A remark on this clonotype: With a much larger clone just one base away, this may be a read error. The chain links TRBV30 to TRBJ2-4; the D call may be TRBD1 or TRBD2 (5 bases each). Germline V gene data show CDR1 as GTSNPN and CDR2 as SVGIG (reference sequence). This CDR3 region has 12 residues. With 5 bases removed from V and 5 bases from J, the gap between germline ends came to 10 bases. The CDR3 protein is CAWSGAENIQYF. As DNA, the CDR3 is TGTGCCTGGTCCGGGGCCGAAAACATTCAGTACTTC. The variable domain in full, completed from reference TRBV30 and TRBJ2-4, reads SQTIHQWPATLVQPVGSPLSLECTVEGTSNPNLYWYRQAAGRGLQLLFYSVGIGQISSEVPQNLSASRPQDRQFILSSKKLLLSDSGFYLCAWSGAENIQYFGAGTRLSVL.

Regarding this clonotype: A much larger clone differs by one base, so this may be a read error. The chain has TRBV12-3 or TRBV12-4 and TRBJ1-4; 7 bases fit TRBD1. This CDR3 spans 14 amino acids. The V gene end was trimmed by 7 bases and the J gene end by 8 bases; junction bases not matched to a gene: 10. This CDR3 is CASTAGTVIEKLFF. As DNA, the CDR3 is TGTGCCAGCACCGCCGGGACAGTCATAGAAAAACTGTTTTTT.

This clonotype has at least ten counts. The chain links TRBV4-3 to TRBJ1-3; a weak D match, TRBD1 (5 bases). Looked up from germline, CDR1 is LGHNA and CDR2 is YSLEER. The CDR3 covers 14 residues. With 6 bases removed from V and 2 bases from J, the gap between germline ends came to 11 bases. CDR3 DNA sequence: TGCGCCAGCAGACCTGACAGAGCTGGAAACACCATATATTTT. It codes for CASRPDRAGNTIYF.

In this sample, this clonotype turned up a few times. The genes are TRBV28 and TRBJ2-5; 7 bases line up with TRBD2. Germline V gene data show CDR1 as MDHEN and CDR2 as SYDVKM. V dropped 7 bases and J dropped 2; count of bases not matched to a gene: 13. This CDR3 has 16 residues. In DNA, the CDR3 is TGTGCCAGCAAACATCCCCGGGGGAGGGATCAAGAGACCCAGTACTTC. Amino acids: CASKHPRGRDQETQYF.

The sample holds many counts of this clonotype. V gene TRBV20-1 combines with J gene TRBJ1-1, with D possibly being TRBD1 (6 bases). The CDR3 length is 15 residues. Looked up from germline, CDR1 is DFQATT and CDR2 is SNEGSKA (reference sequence). The ends were cut back, 6 bases at V and 0 bases at J, with 17 bases in the middle. CDR3 sequence: CSAYPQQGLNTEAFF. The CDR3 DNA is TGCAGTGCCTACCCTCAACAGGGATTGAACACTGAAGCTTTCTTT.

This clonotype was seen ten or more times. This chain links TRBV30 with TRBJ2-7; TRBD1 agrees at 10 bases. Germline V CDR1 and CDR2: GTSNPN, SVGIG (reference sequence). The CDR3 contains 14 residues. The V and J ends lost 4 bases and 3 bases, in that order; junction bases with no gene match: 6. This chain's CDR3 is CAWNSGTGVYEQYF. CDR3 in DNA: TGTGCCTGGAATAGTGGGACAGGGGTCTACGAGCAGTACTTC.

This clonotype was seen at least ten times. The rearrangement uses TRBV18 and TRBJ1-1; no firm D call. The germline CDR1 and CDR2 sequences are KGHSH and LQKENI. CDR3 length: 17 amino acids. V shed 2 bases and J shed 0 bases, with 16 bases lying between them. The DNA for the CDR3 is TGTGCCAGCTCACCAGGATTTATCCAGGTCATGAACACTGAAGCTTTCTTT. Translating it yields CASSPGFIQVMNTEAFF.